The 21 T cell receptor beta chains presented below share a single source sample, sequenced in a study of blood T cell repertoires in COVID-19. The data were produced by immunoSEQ multiplex PCR, yet TCRdb's version contains in-frame clones alone and is incomplete. The table has about 270,000 clones, 75% to 90% seen once. Input material: peripheral blood. All receptors derive from a man between 45 and 60 years old with acute or convalescent COVID-19.

The DNA for the CDR3 is TGTGCCAGCAGCCTAGGACTAGCGGGGGCGGAGACCCAGTACTTC. Translation gives CASSLGLAGAETQYF. The chain combines TRBV14 with TRBJ2-5, with 13 bases lining up with TRBD2. After removal of 4 bases from V and 5 bases from J, the junction contained 4 bases not matched to a gene. This CDR3 has 15 residues. The germline gives CDR1 SGHDN, CDR2 FVKESK.

V and J are TRBV19 and TRBJ1-5, with D possibly matching TRBD1 (5 bases). V lost 3 bases and J lost 4, with 10 bases in between. Germline V gene lookup returns CDR1 LNHDA and CDR2 SQIVND (reference sequence). The CDR3 extends over 14 amino acids. The CDR3 DNA is TGTGCCAGTAGTATGTTGGGGGGAAATCAGCCCCAGCATTTT. Protein sequence: CASSMLGGNQPQHF. Based on the CDR3 plus reference TRBV19 and TRBJ1-5, the full variable domain is DGGITQSPKYLFRKEGQNVTLSCEQNLNHDAMYWYRQDPGQGLRLIYYSQIVNDFQKGDIAEGYSVSREKKESFPLTVTSAQKNPTAFYLCASSMLGGNQPQHFGDGTRLSIL.

The chain couples TRBV7-3 to TRBJ2-1; a possible D gene is TRBD2 (5 bases). The CDR3 extends over 15 amino acids. The germline CDR1 and CDR2 sequences are SGHTA and FQGTGA. Trimming shortened V by 5 bases and J by 8 bases, and 19 bases separated the two germline ends. The DNA for the CDR3 is TGTGCCAGCAGCGTAAGCCCGGGATTAGTGGATGAGCAGTTCTTC. Translation gives CASSVSPGLVDEQFF.

The chain couples TRBV5-6 to TRBJ2-2; perhaps TRBD1 as D (5 bases). Germline V gene sequence: CDR1 SGHDT, CDR2 YYEEEE. The germline V and J ends were trimmed by 2 bases and 2 bases, with 10 bases remaining between them. The CDR3 contains 15 residues. The CDR3 region has the DNA TGTGCCAGCAGCTTTGGGGCAGGAAACACCGGGGAGCTGTTTTTT. Its translation is CASSFGAGNTGELFF.

This chain uses TRBV3-1 (or the pseudogene TRBV3-2) with TRBJ2-2; 11 bases map to TRBD2. Trimming cost V 3 bases and J 9 bases; bases outside gene matches: 18. The CDR3 length is 19 residues. The germline gives CDR1 LGHDT, CDR2 YNNKEL (reference sequence). The CDR3 here is CASSHLAFASGGTSRELFF. The CDR3 DNA reads as TGTGCCAGCAGCCACCTGGCCTTTGCTAGCGGGGGGACGAGCCGGGAGCTGTTTTTT.

This rearrangement joins TRBV4-1 to TRBJ1-2, with no clear D. V lost 2 bases to trimming and J lost 8 bases, with 15 bases between them. The V gene's germline CDR1 is MGHRA and CDR2 YSYEKL. This CDR3 contains 14 residues. The CDR3 sequence: CASSQQQFSQGYTF. The DNA for the CDR3 is TGCGCCAGCAGCCAACAACAGTTCAGTCAAGGCTACACCTTC.

V usage is TRBV2 and J usage is TRBJ2-1, with a tentative D call TRBD1 (5 bases). CDR1 and CDR2 from the germline V gene are SNHLY and FYNNEI. The CDR3 is made up of 12 amino acids. V was trimmed by 6 bases and J by 6 bases, leaving 9 bases between them. The DNA for the CDR3 is TGTGCCAGCAGGACAACAGGCAATGAGCAGTTCTTC. Translating gives CASRTTGNEQFF.

This clone was detected only once. This rearrangement joins TRBV29-1 to TRBJ2-1; D may be TRBD1 (6 bases). The germline gives CDR1 SQVTM, CDR2 ANQGSEA. With 6 bases removed from V and 9 bases from J, the gap between germline ends came to 15 bases. CDR3 length: 12 amino acids. The CDR3 loop is CSVADRSREQFF. In DNA form, the CDR3 reads TGCAGCGTCGCCGACAGGTCCCGTGAGCAGTTCTTC.

This chain joins TRBV5-1 and TRBJ2-7; 10 positions agree with TRBD2. This CDR3 comprises 14 residues. Losses at the gene ends were 4 bases for V and 5 bases for J; bases not matched to a gene: 6. Germline V lookup: CDR1 SGHRS, CDR2 YFSETQ. Here the CDR3 DNA reads TGCGCCAGCAGCCCCGGGACTAGCGTCCACGAGCAGTACTTC. This gives the protein CASSPGTSVHEQYF. The full variable domain, its missing parts supplied by reference TRBV5-1 and TRBJ2-7, is KAGVTQTPRYLIKTRGQQVTLSCSPISGHRSVSWYQQTPGQGLQFLFEYFSETQRNKGNFPGRFSGRQFSNSRSEMNVSTLELGDSALYLCASSPGTSVHEQYFGPGTRLTVT.

The chain recombines TRBV3-1 (or the pseudogene TRBV3-2) with TRBJ2-1; 8 bases are shared with TRBD2. This CDR3 has 16 amino acids. From germline, CDR1 is LGHDT and CDR2 YNNKEL (reference sequence). The junction had 4 bases not matched to a gene; V was cut back by 0 bases and J by 3 bases. CDR3: CASSQEWRGDYNEQFF. CDR3 sequence (DNA): TGTGCCAGCAGCCAAGAATGGCGGGGGGACTACAATGAGCAGTTCTTC.

CDR3 nucleotides: TGTGCCGCAAAACAGGGGGCTGGAGGGGATACGCAGTATTTT. This encodes CAAKQGAGGDTQYF. The chain recombines TRBV19 with TRBJ2-3; 9 bases line up with TRBD1. Per the germline V gene, CDR1 is LNHDA and CDR2 is SQIVND (reference sequence). Trimming removed 11 bases from V and 6 bases from J; junction bases left unmatched: 12. CDR3 length: 14 amino acids.

The chain employs TRBV18 and TRBJ1-2; D might be TRBD1 (5 bases). The CDR3 spans 16 residues. V dropped 1 base and J dropped 1 base, with 13 bases sitting between them. Germline CDR1 reads KGHSH; CDR2 reads LQKENI. The CDR3 DNA is TGTGCCAGCTCACCACGGGCAGGGACTATTAACTATGGCTACACCTTC. This translates into CASSPRAGTINYGYTF.

The V and J genes are TRBV19 and TRBJ1-2, with a possible D match to TRBD1 (6 bases). The CDR3 is 16 amino acids. Per germline, CDR1 LNHDA and CDR2 SQIVND (reference sequence). V was pared by 5 bases and J by 6 bases, with 22 bases between. In DNA form, the CDR3 reads TGTGCCAGTAGTCCTCAGCTGAACAGGGTTTCGCATGGCTACACCTTC. Amino acids: CASSPQLNRVSHGYTF.

The chain couples TRBV21-1 to TRBJ1-3; the table calls TRBD1, which could not be checked here. TRBV21-1 represents a pseudogene. The CDR3 contains 12 residues. CDR3 region: CASPNSGNTIYF. The CDR3 bases are TGTGCCAGTCCAAACTCTGGAAACACCATATATTTT.

This clone was seen only once. The chain employs TRBV12-3 or TRBV12-4 and TRBJ1-4; D possibly corresponds to TRBD1 (5 bases). This CDR3 contains 13 residues. The ends were cut back, 6 bases at V and 14 bases at J, with 19 bases in the middle. The CDR3 DNA sequence: TGTGCCAGCAGCCTCTCTCCGGGACTATATCTGTTTTTT. It codes for CASSLSPGLYLFF.

This rearrangement joins TRBV10-3 to TRBJ1-5; D may be TRBD1 (5 bases). Per germline, CDR1 ENHRY and CDR2 SYGVKD. The V gene lost 6 bases and the J gene lost 5 bases, with 11 bases spanning the gap. The CDR3 extends over 13 amino acids. The CDR3 nucleotides are TGTGCCATCAGGAGCAGGGAGGATCAGCCCCAGCATTTT. It specifies CAIRSREDQPQHF.

The V and J genes are TRBV4-1 and TRBJ1-1; D is perhaps TRBD1 (5 bases). CDR3 length: 16 amino acids. V was pared by 1 base and J by 2 bases, with 14 bases between. Germline V lookup: CDR1 MGHRA, CDR2 YSYEKL. DNA of the CDR3: TGCGCCAGCAGCCAAGCTAGCGGGGCACCTAACACTGAAGCTTTCTTT. Translation gives CASSQASGAPNTEAFF.

This chain uses TRBV10-3 with TRBJ2-7; no definite D call. CDR3 length: 14 residues. V shed 4 bases and J shed 2 bases, with 12 bases lying between them. CDR1 is ENHRY, CDR2 SYGVKD, per germline. CDR3 loop: CAISGGASTYEQYF. CDR3 bases: TGTGCCATCAGTGGAGGAGCGTCGACCTACGAGCAGTACTTC.

J is TRBJ2-1 and V is TRBV5-1; a weak D match, TRBD2 (5 bases). The germline V gene encodes CDR1 SGHRS and CDR2 YFSETQ. V was shortened by 0 bases and J by 8 bases, with 12 bases between the two germline ends. This CDR3 region has 14 residues. The CDR3 protein is CASSLASPGDEQFF. As DNA, the CDR3 is TGCGCCAGCAGCTTGGCCTCTCCCGGGGATGAGCAGTTCTTC. The variable domain in full, with the rest retrieved from reference TRBV5-1 and TRBJ2-1, is KAGVTQTPRYLIKTRGQQVTLSCSPISGHRSVSWYQQTPGQGLQFLFEYFSETQRNKGNFPGRFSGRQFSNSRSEMNVSTLELGDSALYLCASSLASPGDEQFFGPGTRLTVL.

The chain couples TRBV7-2 to TRBJ1-2; 7 bases map to TRBD1. From germline, CDR1 is SGHTA and CDR2 FQGNSA. J gave up 7 bases and V 1 base, and 6 bases lay outside the gene matches. The CDR3 runs 14 residues. CDR3 nucleotide sequence: TGTGCCAGCAGCTTAGAGAACAGGGGATTTGGCTACACCTTC. Protein: CASSLENRGFGYTF.

CDR3 amino acids: CASSPDRHMNTEAFF. The DNA of the CDR3 is TGTGCCAGCTCACCGGACAGACATATGAACACTGAAGCTTTCTTT. The V call is TRBV18, the J call TRBJ1-1; D might be TRBD1 (6 bases). The germline CDR1 and CDR2 sequences are KGHSH and LQKENI. V was trimmed by 3 bases and J by 0 bases, leaving 11 bases between them. The CDR3 has 15 residues.